The entry below describes one T cell receptor beta chain. Its target is unknown. Described treatment: roughly nine-day PBMC culture with coronavirus spike peptide pools or control peptides (ViraFEST assay). CD4+ T-cell collection from the unexposed donor predated the COVID-19 pandemic (2011-2018). The record originates from a study of vaccination and CD4 T cells after COVID-19. Cultured CD4+ T-cell DNA underwent Oncomine TCR Beta short-read sequencing. TCRdb used MiXCR to reprocess the PCR reads, holding one entry per CDR3 protein. The repertoire holds around 1,000 distinct CDR3 sequences, around a third seen once, with 86% in the top ten. Sequenced input: CD4+ T cells from blood, cultured in vitro. This receptor was obtained from a human donor in good health.

The CDR3 loop is CASSSSGYETQYF. The CDR3 DNA sequence: TGTGCCAGCAGTTCTTCAGGGTACGAGACCCAGTACTTC. The chain joins TRBV28 to TRBJ2-5, with a tentative D call TRBD1 (5 bases). V was clipped by 4 bases and J by 5 bases, with 11 bases between them. Per the germline V gene, CDR1 is MDHEN and CDR2 is SYDVKM. The CDR3 is 13 amino acids.